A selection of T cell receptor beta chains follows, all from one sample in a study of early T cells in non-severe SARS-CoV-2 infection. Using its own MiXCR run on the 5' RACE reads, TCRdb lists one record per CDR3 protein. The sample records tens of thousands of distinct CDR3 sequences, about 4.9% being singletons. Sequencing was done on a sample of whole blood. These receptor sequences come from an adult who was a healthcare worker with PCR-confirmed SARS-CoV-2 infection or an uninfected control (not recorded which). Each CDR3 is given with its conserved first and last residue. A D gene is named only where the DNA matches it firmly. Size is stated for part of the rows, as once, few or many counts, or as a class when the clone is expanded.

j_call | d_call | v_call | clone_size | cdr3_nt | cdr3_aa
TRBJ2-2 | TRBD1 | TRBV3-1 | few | TGTGCCAGCAGCCCCTCGGACAGGAGCACCGGGGAGCTGTTTTTT | CASSPSDRSTGELFF
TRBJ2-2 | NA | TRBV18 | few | TGTGCCAGCTCACGATCGACGGCGAACACCGGGGAGCTGTTTTTT | CASSRSTANTGELFF
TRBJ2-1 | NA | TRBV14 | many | TGTGCCAGCAGCCCGTACCTAGGAGCGGCCTCCTACAATGAGCAGTTCTTC | CASSPYLGAASYNEQFF
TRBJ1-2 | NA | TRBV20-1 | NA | TGCAGTGCCACCAACCCCAGGGCTGGTTATGGCTACACCTTC | CSATNPRAGYGYTF
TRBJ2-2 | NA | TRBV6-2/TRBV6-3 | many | TGTGCCAGCAGTTCGGGACTCAGCACCGGGGAGCTGTTTTTT | CASSSGLSTGELFF
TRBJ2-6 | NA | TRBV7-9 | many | TGTGCCAGCCGGGGAGCAGGGGCACTCTACTCTGGGGCCAACGTCCTGACTTTC | CASRGAGALYSGANVLTF
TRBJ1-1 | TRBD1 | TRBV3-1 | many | TGTGCCAGCAGCCAACATATGGGACAGTTGAACACTGAAGCTTTCTTT | CASSQHMGQLNTEAFF
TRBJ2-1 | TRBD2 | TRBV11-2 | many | TGTGCCAGCAGCCGAAGGGGCTTAGCGGGCCCCTACAATGAGCAGTTCTTC | CASSRRGLAGPYNEQFF
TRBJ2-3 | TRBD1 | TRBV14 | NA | TGTGCCAGCAGCCCAAGGACAGGGAACCTCCGCACAGATACGCAGTATTTT | CASSPRTGNLRTDTQYF
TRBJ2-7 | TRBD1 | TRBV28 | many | TGTGCCAGCAGTTTAGGCCGACAGGGTGTTCCCTACGAGCAGTACTTC | CASSLGRQGVPYEQYF
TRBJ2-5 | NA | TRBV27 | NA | TGTGCCAGCAGTTTACGTCCCTCAGGGACCCAAGAGACCCAGTACTTC | CASSLRPSGTQETQYF
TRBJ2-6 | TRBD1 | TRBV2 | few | TGTGCCAGCAGTCCTGGGACAGGGAGGACTGGGGCCAACGTCCTGACTTTC | CASSPGTGRTGANVLTF
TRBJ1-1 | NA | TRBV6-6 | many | TGTGCCAGCAGGGACAGTGCTGAAGCTTTCTTT | CASRDSAEAFF
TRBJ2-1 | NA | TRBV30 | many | TGTGCCTGGTCTCCGGGACGACCGGGCGATGAGCAGTTCTTC | CAWSPGRPGDEQFF
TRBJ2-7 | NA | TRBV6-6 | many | TGTGCCAGCAGCCCAGGCGGTAGCTCCTACGAGCAGTACTTC | CASSPGGSSYEQYF
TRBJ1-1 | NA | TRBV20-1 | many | TGCAGTGCCCCCTATGTGAACACTGAAGCTTTCTTT | CSAPYVNTEAFF
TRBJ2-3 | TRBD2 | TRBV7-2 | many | TGTGCCAGCAGCTTACCTTGGACTAGCGGGCTCACAGATACGCAGTATTTT | CASSLPWTSGLTDTQYF
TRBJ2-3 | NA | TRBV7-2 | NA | TGTGCCAGCAGCTTGGTATCGTCGGGCACAGATACGCAGTATTTT | CASSLVSSGTDTQYF
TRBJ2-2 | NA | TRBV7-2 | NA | TGTGCCAGCAGCTTAGTGGGCCAGGTGCTCACCGGGGAGCTGTTTTTT | CASSLVGQVLTGELFF
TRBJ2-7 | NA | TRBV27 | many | TGTGCCAGCAGTCGTACCCGTAGCGGAGCAAACTCCTACGAGCAGTACTTC | CASSRTRSGANSYEQYF
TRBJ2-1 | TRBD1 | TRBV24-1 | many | TGTGCCACCAGTTCCAGGACAGGTAGCTCCTACAATGAGCAGTTCTTC | CATSSRTGSSYNEQFF
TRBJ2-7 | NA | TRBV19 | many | TGTGCCAGTAGTTACCGAGGGGATTCCTACGAGCAGTACTTC | CASSYRGDSYEQYF
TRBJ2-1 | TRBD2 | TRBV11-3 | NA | TGTGCCAGCAGCTTAGGAGGTAGCGGGCAAAATGAGCAGTTCTTC | CASSLGGSGQNEQFF
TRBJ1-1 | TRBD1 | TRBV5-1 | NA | TGCGCCAGCAGCCCGGACAGGGGCACTGAAGCTTTCTTT | CASSPDRGTEAFF
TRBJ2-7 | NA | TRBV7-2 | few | TGTGCCAGCAGCTTACTCCTGGGCAGCACCTACGAGCAGTACTTC | CASSLLLGSTYEQYF
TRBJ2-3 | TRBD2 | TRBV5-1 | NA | TGCGCCAGCAGCTTCGGACTAGCGACTTTCGTGGCAGATACGCAGTATTTT | CASSFGLATFVADTQYF
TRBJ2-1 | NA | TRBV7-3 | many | TGTGCCAGCAGCTTAGGGGGTGGCGCCTCCTACAATGAGCAGTTCTTC | CASSLGGGASYNEQFF